This passage covers 14 T cell receptor beta chains from one sample sequenced in a study of blood T cell repertoires in COVID-19. The method was immunoSEQ multiplex PCR; TCRdb's version includes in-frame clones alone and lacks a portion of them. The data contain 250,000 to 300,000 clones, about 90% of them singletons. Source material: peripheral blood. Receptors were obtained from a woman aged 45 to 65 who had recovered from COVID-19.

This clone was recorded many times. This rearrangement joins TRBV7-9 to TRBJ2-7; D might be TRBD2 (5 bases). This CDR3 is 12 amino acids long. Germline loops: CDR1 SEHNR, CDR2 FQNEAQ (reference sequence). V lost 4 bases and J lost 2, with 6 bases in between. In DNA, the CDR3 is TGTGCCAGCAGCTACGGGACCTACGAGCAGTACTTC. It is translated as CASSYGTYEQYF.

This clone came up a few times. The rearrangement uses TRBV9 and TRBJ2-1; the match to TRBD1 covers 7 bases. CDR3 length: 17 amino acids. Trimming cost V 0 bases and J 5 bases; bases outside gene matches: 11. From germline, CDR1 is SGDLS and CDR2 YYNGEE. This chain's CDR3 is CASSVVPRQGRHNEQFF. The CDR3 coding sequence is TGTGCCAGCAGCGTAGTGCCGAGACAGGGACGTCACAATGAGCAGTTCTTC.

The chain couples TRBV5-1 to TRBJ2-5; perhaps TRBD1 as D (5 bases). Germline CDR1 SGHRS, CDR2 YFSETQ. V gave up 1 base and J gave up 5 bases, with 12 bases separating them. This CDR3 is 14 amino acids long. DNA of the CDR3: TGCGCCAGCAGCTTGAAATCAGGGCGGGAGACCCAGTACTTC. It translates to CASSLKSGRETQYF.

This chain connects TRBV5-1 to TRBJ1-1; possibly TRBD1 for D (6 bases). This CDR3 has 15 amino acids. Trimming took 4 bases from V and 4 from J, leaving 17 bases between them. Germline V gene sequence: CDR1 SGHRS, CDR2 YFSETQ. This CDR3 is CASSTAGAIGTEAFF. The CDR3 DNA is TGCGCCAGCAGCACGGCAGGGGCGATAGGCACTGAAGCTTTCTTT.

The genes are TRBV10-3 and TRBJ2-7; TRBD2 matches 12 bases. The CDR3 consists of 13 residues. The V and J ends lost 5 bases and 6 bases, in that order; junction bases with no gene match: 2. The germline CDR1 and CDR2 sequences are ENHRY and SYGVKD. CDR3 amino acids: CAISRTSGTEQYF. CDR3 nucleotides: TGTGCCATCAGTCGGACTAGCGGGACCGAGCAGTACTTC.

V is TRBV4-3 and J is TRBJ2-7, with TRBD1 identical over 7 bases. The ends lost 0 bases at V and 3 bases at J; junction bases unmatched: 5. From germline, CDR1 is LGHNA and CDR2 YSLEER. CDR3 length: 15 amino acids. CDR3 residues: CASSQEYGQVYEQYF. CDR3 DNA: TGCGCCAGCAGCCAAGAATACGGACAGGTCTACGAGCAGTACTTC.

The rearrangement links TRBV27 to TRBJ2-3; 9 bases line up with TRBD1. This CDR3 comprises 18 residues. In germline, CDR1 is MNHEY, CDR2 SMNVEV (reference sequence). Losses at the gene ends were 5 bases for V and 0 bases for J; bases not matched to a gene: 12. As DNA, the CDR3 is TGTGCCAGCAGTATCCGGACAGGGGCATTGGTTAGCACAGATACGCAGTATTTT. This codes for CASSIRTGALVSTDTQYF.

This clone was recorded a few times. This rearrangement joins TRBV6-5 to TRBJ1-1, with D tentatively TRBD1 (5 bases). Germline V gene sequence: CDR1 MNHEY, CDR2 SVGAGI. There are 15 residues in the CDR3. V was clipped by 0 bases and J by 4 bases, with 12 bases between them. The CDR3 loop reads CASSYSGPLGTEAFF. The CDR3 region has the DNA TGTGCCAGCAGTTACTCGGGGCCGCTTGGCACTGAAGCTTTCTTT.

The rearrangement uses TRBV10-3 and TRBJ2-7; 11 bases are shared with TRBD2. The ends lost 10 bases at V and 9 bases at J; junction bases unmatched: 11. CDR1 ENHRY and CDR2 SYGVKD come from the germline V gene. The CDR3 is made up of 13 amino acids. Written as DNA, the CDR3 is TGTGCCACCCTGGATAGCGGGAGGGCCGGGCAGTACTTC. Translation: CATLDSGRAGQYF.

V and J are TRBV2 and TRBJ1-1, with TRBD1 matching 9 bases. V gave up 6 bases and J gave up 11 bases; unmatched junction bases: 7. Per germline, CDR1 SNHLY and CDR2 FYNNEI. The CDR3 is 12 residues long. CDR3 residues: CASRRQGVKAFF. The DNA for the CDR3 is TGTGCCAGCAGGCGACAGGGGGTGAAGGCTTTCTTT.

J is TRBJ2-5 and V is TRBV12-5; D might be TRBD2 (6 bases). The CDR3 loop spans 15 amino acids. Trimming removed 3 bases from V and 6 bases from J, with 17 bases in between. Germline V CDR1 and CDR2: LGHNT, FRNRAP. DNA of the CDR3: TGTGCTAGTGGTTTCCTCGGCGGGGCTGTGAAGACCCAGTACTTC. Translating gives CASGFLGGAVKTQYF.

V is TRBV11-2 and J is TRBJ2-7; the D gene is possibly TRBD2 (6 bases). The ends were cut back, 3 bases at V and 0 bases at J, with 9 bases in the middle. Germline assignment: CDR1 SGHAT and CDR2 FQNNGV. The CDR3 length is 14 residues. CDR3 in amino acids: CASSLDYLSYEQYF. DNA for the CDR3: TGTGCCAGCAGCTTGGACTACCTCTCCTACGAGCAGTACTTC.

The V gene is TRBV19, the J gene TRBJ1-2; possible D gene TRBD1, 6 bases. V was cut by 4 bases and J by 4 bases, with 13 bases left in between. The length of the CDR3 is 14 residues. Germline V lookup: CDR1 LNHDA, CDR2 SQIVND (reference sequence). CDR3 amino acids: CASSTRTVVYGYTF. Written as DNA, the CDR3 is TGTGCCAGTAGTACCCGGACAGTCGTCTATGGCTACACCTTC.

This clone was observed a single time. The V call is TRBV9, the J call TRBJ2-3, with 10 bases that match TRBD1. CDR1 SGDLS and CDR2 YYNGEE come from the germline V gene. V lost 4 bases to trimming and J lost 6 bases; unmatched junction nucleotides: 11. The CDR3 totals 16 residues. CDR3 in DNA: TGTGCCAGCAGCCTTACTGGGACAGGGGTTCAGGATACGCAGTATTTT. Encoded protein: CASSLTGTGVQDTQYF.